This T cell receptor (beta chain) comes out of a study of CD8 T cells in Susac syndrome. V lost 6 bases to trimming and J lost 0 bases; unmatched junction nucleotides: 8. In germline, CDR1 is SGHTA, CDR2 FQGNSA. The CDR3 contains 15 residues. An input of about 0.45 to 1 ug of RNA was subjected to reverse transcription using random hexamers. TCRdb reanalysed the immunoSEQ multiplex PCR reads using MiXCR and keeps one entry per CDR3 protein. Altogether around 300,000 distinct CDR3 sequences are present, just over 90% being singletons, with the ten largest covering around 0.07%. The V gene is TRBV7-2, the J gene TRBJ2-7; TRBD1 agrees at 7 bases. The sequence was collected from a human donor with multiple sclerosis. Sequencing was performed on CD4+ T cells from PBMCs. CDR3 loop: CASSVRDSNSYEQYF. The CDR3 nucleotides are TGTGCCAGCAGTGTACGGGACAGCAACTCCTACGAGCAGTACTTC.